Given below is one T cell receptor (beta chain) in context. Its antigen is unknown. Only in-frame clones appear in the TCRdb table, and some are missing; sequencing was by immunoSEQ multiplex PCR. The data show tens of thousands of clones, 95% to 97% seen once. Time point reported: recipient sample about 28 days before transplant, after cytoreduction. Germline V gene data show CDR1 as SGHTA and CDR2 as FQGNSA. The CDR3 runs 15 residues. The V segment lost 1 base and the J segment 9 bases; nucleotides outside the gene matches: 6. This sample was taken from a study of T cell clonotyping in hematopoietic cell transplantation. For the study at large: Recipients' pretransplant samples followed cytoreduction.

Findings and limits, study-wide: Few recipient clonotypes overlapped donors; over 95% were de novo at given depth.

The chain uses TRBV7-2 and TRBJ1-6, with 7 bases fitting TRBD1. This specimen was peripheral blood mononuclear cells, taken before stem cell transplant. This TCR derives from a woman aged 45 to 65 with acute myeloid leukemia. Some clones in this sample may be carry-over from other donors' samples. The CDR3 bases are TGTGCCAGCAGCTTAGTGAGGGGGCGGGGTTCACCCCTCCACTTT. This sequence encodes CASSLVRGRGSPLHF.